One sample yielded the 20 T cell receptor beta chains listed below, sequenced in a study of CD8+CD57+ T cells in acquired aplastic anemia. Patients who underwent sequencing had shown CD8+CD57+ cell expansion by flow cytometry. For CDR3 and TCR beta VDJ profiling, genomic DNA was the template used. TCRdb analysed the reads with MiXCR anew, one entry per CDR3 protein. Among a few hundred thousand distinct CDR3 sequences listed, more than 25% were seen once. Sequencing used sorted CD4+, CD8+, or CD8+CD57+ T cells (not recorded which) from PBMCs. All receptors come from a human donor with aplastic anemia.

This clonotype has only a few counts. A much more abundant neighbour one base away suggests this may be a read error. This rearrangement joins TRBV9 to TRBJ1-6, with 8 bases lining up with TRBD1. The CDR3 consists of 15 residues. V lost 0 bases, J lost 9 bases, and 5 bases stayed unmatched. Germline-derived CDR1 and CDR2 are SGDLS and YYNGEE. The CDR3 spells CASSVAGGVGSPLHF. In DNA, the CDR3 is TGTGCCAGCAGCGTAGCAGGGGGCGTGGGTTCACCCCTCCACTTT.

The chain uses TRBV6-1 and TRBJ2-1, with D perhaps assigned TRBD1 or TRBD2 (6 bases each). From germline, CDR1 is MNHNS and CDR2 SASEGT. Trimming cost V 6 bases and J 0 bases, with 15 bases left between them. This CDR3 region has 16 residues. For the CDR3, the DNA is TGTGCCAGCAGCCGCGGGACGGACAGCTCCTACAATGAGCAGTTCTTC. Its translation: CASSRGTDSSYNEQFF.

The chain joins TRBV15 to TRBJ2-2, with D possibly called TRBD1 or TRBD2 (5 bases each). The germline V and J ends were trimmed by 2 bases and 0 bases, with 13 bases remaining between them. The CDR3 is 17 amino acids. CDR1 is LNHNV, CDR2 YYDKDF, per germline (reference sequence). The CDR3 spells CATSRKAGTANTGELFF. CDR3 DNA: TGTGCCACCAGCAGAAAAGCCGGGACGGCGAACACCGGGGAGCTGTTTTTT.

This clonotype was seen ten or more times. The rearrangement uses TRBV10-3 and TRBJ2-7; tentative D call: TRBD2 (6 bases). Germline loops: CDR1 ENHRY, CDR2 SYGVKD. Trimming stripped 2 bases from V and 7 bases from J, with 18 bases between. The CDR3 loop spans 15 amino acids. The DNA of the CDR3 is TGTGCCATCAGTGAGCCGGGACTGGGATCTGGAGAGCAGTACTTC. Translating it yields CAISEPGLGSGEQYF.

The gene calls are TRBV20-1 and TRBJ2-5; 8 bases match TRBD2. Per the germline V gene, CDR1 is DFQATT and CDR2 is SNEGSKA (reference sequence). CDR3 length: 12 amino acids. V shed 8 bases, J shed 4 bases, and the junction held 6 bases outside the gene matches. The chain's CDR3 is CSTRGGLETQYF. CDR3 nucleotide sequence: TGCAGTACCCGGGGGGGCCTAGAGACCCAGTACTTC.

The CDR3: CATSRARGTSGGDEQFF. In DNA form, the CDR3 reads TGTGCCACCAGCAGAGCTCGCGGGACTAGCGGGGGGGATGAGCAGTTCTTC. The V call is TRBV15, the J call TRBJ2-1; TRBD2 matches 16 bases. Germline values: CDR1 LNHNV, CDR2 YYDKDF (reference sequence). Germline trimming cut 1 base from V and 8 bases from J; bases unmatched to any gene: 5. The CDR3 length is 17 residues.

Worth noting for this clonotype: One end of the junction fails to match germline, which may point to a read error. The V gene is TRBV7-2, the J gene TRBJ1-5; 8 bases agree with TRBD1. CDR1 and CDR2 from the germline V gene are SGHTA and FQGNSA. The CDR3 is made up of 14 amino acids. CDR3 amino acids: CASSSDRGNRPQHF. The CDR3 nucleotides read TGTGCCAGCAGCTCTGACAGGGGCAATCGGCCCCAGCATTTT. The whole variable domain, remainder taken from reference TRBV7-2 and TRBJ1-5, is GAGVSQSPSNKVTEKGKDVELRCDPISGHTALYWYRQSLGQGLEFLIYFQGNSAPDKSGLPSDRFSAERTGGSVSTLTIQRTQQEDSAVYLCASSSDRGNRPQHFGDGTRLSIL.

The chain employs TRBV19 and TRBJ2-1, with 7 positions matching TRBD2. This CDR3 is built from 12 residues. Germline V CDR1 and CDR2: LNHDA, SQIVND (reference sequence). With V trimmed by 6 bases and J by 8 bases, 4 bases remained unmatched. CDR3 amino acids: CASSGGNHEQFF. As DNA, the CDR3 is TGTGCCAGTAGCGGGGGGAACCATGAGCAGTTCTTC.

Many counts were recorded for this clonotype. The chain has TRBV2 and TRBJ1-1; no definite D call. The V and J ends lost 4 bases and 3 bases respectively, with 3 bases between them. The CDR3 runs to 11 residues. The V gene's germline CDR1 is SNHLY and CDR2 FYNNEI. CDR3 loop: CASSVYTEAFF. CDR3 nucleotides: TGTGCCAGCAGTGTATACACTGAAGCTTTCTTT.

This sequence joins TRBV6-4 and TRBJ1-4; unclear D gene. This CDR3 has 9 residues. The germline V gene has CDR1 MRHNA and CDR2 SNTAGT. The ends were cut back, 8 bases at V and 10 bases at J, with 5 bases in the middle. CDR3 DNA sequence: TGTGCCAGCGGAGGAAAACTGTTTTTT. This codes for CASGGKLFF.

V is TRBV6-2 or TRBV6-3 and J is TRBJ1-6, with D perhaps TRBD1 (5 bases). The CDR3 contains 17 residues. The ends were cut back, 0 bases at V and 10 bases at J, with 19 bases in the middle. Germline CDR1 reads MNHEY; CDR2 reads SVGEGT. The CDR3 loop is CASSYSLGGRVESPLHF. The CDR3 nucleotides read TGTGCCAGCAGTTACTCCCTCGGGGGAAGAGTGGAATCACCCCTCCACTTT.

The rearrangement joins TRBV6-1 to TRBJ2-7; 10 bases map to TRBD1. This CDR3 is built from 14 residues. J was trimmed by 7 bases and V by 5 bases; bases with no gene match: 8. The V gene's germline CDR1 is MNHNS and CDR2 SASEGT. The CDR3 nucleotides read TGTGCCAGCAGTACCGGGACAGGGGAAGGAGAGCAGTACTTC. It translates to CASSTGTGEGEQYF.

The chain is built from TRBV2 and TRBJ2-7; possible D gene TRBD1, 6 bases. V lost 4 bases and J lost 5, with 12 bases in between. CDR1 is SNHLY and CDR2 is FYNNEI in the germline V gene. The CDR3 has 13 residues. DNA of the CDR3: TGTGCCAGCAGTGTGAGGGGGAGCAACGAGCAGTACTTC. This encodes CASSVRGSNEQYF.

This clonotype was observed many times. The CDR3 region is CASSLGGTSGNYEQYF. DNA for the CDR3: TGTGCCAGCAGCTTAGGTGGCACTAGCGGGAACTACGAGCAGTACTTC. This chain joins TRBV7-6 and TRBJ2-7; 10 positions agree with TRBD2. This CDR3 has 16 residues. The junction had 6 bases not matched to a gene; V was cut back by 1 base and J by 3 bases. Germline-derived CDR1 and CDR2 are SGHVS and FNYEAQ.

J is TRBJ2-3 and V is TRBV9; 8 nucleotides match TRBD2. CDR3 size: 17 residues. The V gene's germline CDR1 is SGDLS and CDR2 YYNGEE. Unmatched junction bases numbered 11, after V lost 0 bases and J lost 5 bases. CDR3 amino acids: CASSVDARGGPGDTQYF. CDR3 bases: TGTGCCAGCAGCGTAGATGCCCGCGGGGGGCCAGGAGATACGCAGTATTTT.

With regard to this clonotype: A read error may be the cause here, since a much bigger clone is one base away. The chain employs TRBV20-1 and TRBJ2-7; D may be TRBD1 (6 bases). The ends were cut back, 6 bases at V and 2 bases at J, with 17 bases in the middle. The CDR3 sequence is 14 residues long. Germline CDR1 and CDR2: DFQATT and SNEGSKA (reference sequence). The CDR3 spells CSAAGTISAYEQYF. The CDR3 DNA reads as TGCAGTGCCGCCGGGACAATCAGCGCCTACGAGCAGTACTTC.

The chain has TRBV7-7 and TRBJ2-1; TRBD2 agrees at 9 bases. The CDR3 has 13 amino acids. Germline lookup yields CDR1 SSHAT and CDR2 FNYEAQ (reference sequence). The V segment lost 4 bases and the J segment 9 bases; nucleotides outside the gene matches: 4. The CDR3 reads CASSSSGIGEQFF. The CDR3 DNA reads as TGTGCCAGCAGCTCTAGCGGGATTGGTGAGCAGTTCTTC.

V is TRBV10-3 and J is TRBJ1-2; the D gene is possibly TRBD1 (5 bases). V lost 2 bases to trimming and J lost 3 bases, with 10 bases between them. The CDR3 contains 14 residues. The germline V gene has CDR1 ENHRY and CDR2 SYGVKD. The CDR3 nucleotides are TGTGCCATCAGTGAGCGCAGGGAGGACTATGGCTACACCTTC. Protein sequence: CAISERREDYGYTF.

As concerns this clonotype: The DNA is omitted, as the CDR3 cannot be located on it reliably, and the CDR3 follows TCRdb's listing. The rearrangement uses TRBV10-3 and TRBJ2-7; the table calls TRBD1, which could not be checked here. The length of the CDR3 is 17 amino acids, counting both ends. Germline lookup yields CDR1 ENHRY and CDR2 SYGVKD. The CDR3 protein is CAICASSLGQSTYEQYF.

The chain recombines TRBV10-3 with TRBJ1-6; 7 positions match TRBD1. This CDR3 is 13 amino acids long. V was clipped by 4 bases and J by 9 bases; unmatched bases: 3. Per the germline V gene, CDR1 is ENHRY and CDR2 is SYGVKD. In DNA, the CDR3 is TGTGCCATCAGTGGACAGGGATCTTCACCCCTCCACTTT. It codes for CAISGQGSSPLHF.